This T cell receptor beta chain originates from a study of T cells in Graves' hyperthyroidism and ophthalmopathy. Looking at the study overall: Initial diagnosis, before any treatment, was when peripheral blood was collected.

The investigators amplified TCR beta CDR3 regions from RNA transcripts. The TCR CDR3 first-round RT-PCR relied on the HTBI primer set. Each CDR3 protein gets one entry after TCRdb re-called the multiplex PCR reads with MiXCR. Of fewer than 850,000 distinct CDR3 sequences listed, approximately 15% are singletons. This clonotype has at least ten counts. The antigen remains unidentified. Newly diagnosed patients aged 18 to 65 had hyperthyroidism of under 2 months' duration. General study findings and limits: Blood held most thyroid clonotypes expanded above 0.001 frequency. Ophthalmopathy prediction by the model preceded onset by a median approximately 6.1 months.

Sequencing was performed on blood. The clonotype originates from a man aged 50-59 years with Graves' hyperthyroidism.

CDR3 protein: CSVTGGWYSGTEAFF. Here the CDR3 DNA reads TGCAGCGTGACAGGGGGCTGGTATTCTGGCACTGAAGCTTTCTTT. The chain recombines TRBV29-1 with TRBJ1-1; TRBD1 agrees at 10 bases. The CDR3 is 15 residues long. Per germline, CDR1 SQVTM and CDR2 ANQGSEA. The junction had 11 bases not matched to a gene; V was cut back by 6 bases and J by 4 bases.